Here is one TCR beta chain with its context. Trimming stripped 0 bases from V and 5 bases from J, with 11 bases between. The length of the CDR3 is 15 residues. In germline, CDR1 is SGDLS, CDR2 YYNGEE. This entry comes from a study of T cell responses to AZD1222 COVID-19 vaccine. The data were produced by immunoSEQ multiplex PCR, yet TCRdb's version contains in-frame clones alone and is incomplete. The sample includes fewer than 30,000 clones, around 80% of them seen just once. The source of this sequence is an adult in good health. Sequencing was performed on peripheral blood, taken on day 0 of AZD1222 vaccination. This chain joins TRBV9 and TRBJ2-2, with D perhaps TRBD2 (5 bases). The CDR3 region has the DNA TGTGCCAGCAGCGTAGAGCGACTAACAACCGGGGAGCTGTTTTTT. Amino acids: CASSVERLTTGELFF. Variable domain in full (rest from reference TRBV9 and TRBJ2-2): DSGVTQTPKHLITATGQRVTLRCSPRSGDLSVYWYQQSLDQGLQFLIQYYNGEERAKGNILERFSAQQFPDLHSELNLSSLELGDSALYFCASSVERLTTGELFFGEGSRLTVL.